Below, 16 T cell receptor beta chains from the same sample are listed, as sequenced in a study of radiation and T cells in renal cell carcinoma. Profiled with immunoSEQ multiplex PCR; TCRdb holds only in-frame clones, not every one. The sample lists about 10,000 clones, roughly 60% occurring once. Stated treatment: treatment-naive control, cytoreductive nephrectomy. The sequencing used tumor tissue, collected from a patient whose treatment was nephrectomy without radiotherapy. These receptors were obtained from a man aged 40-49 years with renal cell carcinoma.

This clone was recorded a few times. V gene TRBV4-3 combines with J gene TRBJ1-1, with no clear D. CDR3 length: 14 residues. V lost 4 bases, J lost 8 bases, and 17 bases lay in between. CDR1 is LGHNA and CDR2 is YSLEER in the germline V gene. For the CDR3, the DNA is TGCGCCAGCAGCCCTGGAGGGTGGGTACAAGAAGCTTTCTTT. Translation gives CASSPGGWVQEAFF.

The rearrangement joins TRBV28 to TRBJ2-1; D perhaps matches TRBD2 (5 bases). Germline V gene sequence: CDR1 MDHEN, CDR2 SYDVKM. The CDR3 consists of 20 residues. Trimming removed 4 bases at V and 0 bases at J, with 25 bases between. CDR3 DNA: TGTGCCAGCAGTTCAAATTTCGATTGGGAGCGTGGAAGCTCCTACAATGAGCAGTTCTTC. Translated: CASSSNFDWERGSSYNEQFF.

V usage is TRBV29-1 and J usage is TRBJ2-1; TRBD2 matches 9 bases. Losses at the gene ends were 4 bases for V and 6 bases for J; bases not matched to a gene: 10. The length of the CDR3 is 15 residues. The germline V gene has CDR1 SQVTM and CDR2 ANQGSEA. The CDR3 region has the DNA TGCAGCGTTGGCCGCCCTAGCGGGGTTTTCAATGAGCAGTTCTTC. Encoded protein: CSVGRPSGVFNEQFF.

J is TRBJ1-2 and V is TRBV28; TRBD1 is a possible D gene (6 bases). This CDR3 has 13 amino acids. Between the trimmed V and J ends, which lost 1 base and 7 bases, there was a span of 10 bases. Germline CDR1 reads MDHEN; CDR2 reads SYDVKM. CDR3 nucleotides: TGTGCCAGCAGTTTATCAGGGGCAAGTGGCTACACCTTC. Protein sequence: CASSLSGASGYTF.

The V call is TRBV9, the J call TRBJ2-2; D not resolved. The CDR3 sequence is 12 residues long. Germline CDR1 is SGDLS and CDR2 is YYNGEE. V was trimmed by 0 bases and J by 6 bases, leaving 3 bases between them. The CDR3 sequence is CASSVAPGELFF. CDR3 in DNA: TGTGCCAGCAGCGTAGCCCCCGGGGAGCTGTTTTTT.

The V gene is TRBV19, the J gene TRBJ2-7; 14 bases are a match to TRBD2. The V gene's germline CDR1 is LNHDA and CDR2 SQIVND (reference sequence). After removal of 0 bases from V and 4 bases from J, the junction contained 5 bases not matched to a gene. The CDR3 covers 17 residues. The CDR3 DNA is TGTGCCAGTAGTATAGAACCGGGACTAGCGGGAGCATACGAGCAGTACTTC. It codes for CASSIEPGLAGAYEQYF. The full variable domain, its missing parts supplied by reference TRBV19 and TRBJ2-7, is DGGITQSPKYLFRKEGQNVTLSCEQNLNHDAMYWYRQDPGQGLRLIYYSQIVNDFQKGDIAEGYSVSREKKESFPLTVTSAQKNPTAFYLCASSIEPGLAGAYEQYFGPGTRLTVT.

The chain uses TRBV5-6 and TRBJ2-3; either TRBD1 or TRBD2 may supply D (5 bases each). There are 13 residues in the CDR3. With 0 bases removed from V and 6 bases from J, the gap between germline ends came to 8 bases. Germline V CDR1 and CDR2: SGHDT, YYEEEE. The CDR3 reads CASSLVWGDTQYF. CDR3 nucleotide sequence: TGTGCCAGCAGCTTGGTCTGGGGGGATACGCAGTATTTT.

This chain links TRBV5-8 with TRBJ1-5; D possibly corresponds to TRBD1 (6 bases). This CDR3 contains 15 residues. The germline gives CDR1 SGHTS, CDR2 YDEGEE. V was shortened by 3 bases and J by 2 bases, with 12 bases between the two germline ends. As DNA, the CDR3 is TGTGCCAGCAGCTCACAGGGTTACGGCAATCAGCCCCAGCATTTT. This encodes CASSSQGYGNQPQHF.

The CDR3 DNA is TGCGCCAGCAGCTCCCTAGCGGGAGGATCAGATACGCAGTATTTT. Its protein product is CASSSLAGGSDTQYF. The chain is built from TRBV5-1 and TRBJ2-3; 11 bases align to TRBD2. This CDR3 has 15 residues. V shed 3 bases, J shed 4 bases, and the junction held 4 bases outside the gene matches. Germline CDR1 SGHRS, CDR2 YFSETQ. The full variable domain, in which reference TRBV5-1 and TRBJ2-3 provide the parts outside the CDR3, is KAGVTQTPRYLIKTRGQQVTLSCSPISGHRSVSWYQQTPGQGLQFLFEYFSETQRNKGNFPGRFSGRQFSNSRSEMNVSTLELGDSALYLCASSSLAGGSDTQYFGPGTRLTVL.

This clone was seen only a few times. The chain is built from TRBV5-1 and TRBJ1-2; the match to TRBD1 covers 8 bases. V shed 4 bases and J 7 bases; nucleotides not matched to a gene: 9. The length of the CDR3 is 14 residues. From germline, CDR1 is SGHRS and CDR2 YFSETQ. The CDR3 DNA sequence: TGCGCCAGCAGCGTGGACAGGGTTGCGGCTGGCTACACCTTC. As protein: CASSVDRVAAGYTF.

The J gene is TRBJ2-7, the V gene TRBV5-6; TRBD1 or TRBD2 may be the D gene (6 bases each). The CDR3 consists of 15 residues. V was clipped by 4 bases and J by 2 bases, with 16 bases between them. Germline loops: CDR1 SGHDT, CDR2 YYEEEE. In DNA, the CDR3 is TGTGCCAGCAGCCACCCCGGGGGCGTGCCCTACGAGCAGTACTTC. Amino acids: CASSHPGGVPYEQYF.

This sequence joins TRBV5-1 and TRBJ2-5, with 7 bases matching TRBD2. V was pared by 3 bases and J by 0 bases, with 5 bases of the junction left unmatched. This CDR3 comprises 15 residues. Germline loops: CDR1 SGHRS, CDR2 YFSETQ. CDR3 protein: CASSSGSGDQETQYF. The CDR3 nucleotides are TGCGCCAGCAGCTCCGGGAGCGGGGACCAAGAGACCCAGTACTTC.

On this clone: Other DNA sequences of this sample code for an identical CDR3. The chain employs TRBV28 and TRBJ1-1, with 10 bases matching TRBD1. Germline V gives CDR1 MDHEN, CDR2 SYDVKM. V dropped 3 bases and J dropped 5; count of bases not matched to a gene: 6. The CDR3 extends over 15 amino acids. CDR3 bases: TGTGCCAGCAGTTTGGGACAGGGGTATCGAACTGAAGCTTTCTTT. Its protein product is CASSLGQGYRTEAFF.

This clone is judged medium-sized. This chain joins TRBV4-2 and TRBJ1-2; perhaps TRBD1 as D (6 bases). The CDR3 extends over 16 amino acids. From germline, CDR1 is LGHNA and CDR2 YNFKEQ. Trimming left V 2 bases short and J 5 bases short, with 18 bases between. The CDR3 region is CASSQKGVETRYGYTF. DNA of the CDR3: TGTGCCAGCAGCCAAAAGGGGGTGGAGACCCGATATGGCTACACCTTC.

This clone was seen just once. The genes are TRBV5-1 and TRBJ2-1; D uncertain. The CDR3 is made up of 14 amino acids. The germline CDR1 and CDR2 sequences are SGHRS and YFSETQ. The V and J ends lost 0 bases and 7 bases respectively, with 11 bases between them. In DNA form, the CDR3 reads TGCGCCAGCAGCTTGGGGACCAAGGGAAATGAGCAGTTCTTC. Amino acids: CASSLGTKGNEQFF.

The genes are TRBV4-1 and TRBJ2-1; D is ambiguous. Trimming removed 0 bases from V and 0 bases from J, with 12 bases in between. Germline V gives CDR1 MGHRA, CDR2 YSYEKL. This CDR3 comprises 17 residues. The CDR3: CASSQEFGRSSYNEQFF. CDR3 nucleotide sequence: TGCGCCAGCAGCCAAGAATTCGGCCGAAGCTCCTACAATGAGCAGTTCTTC.